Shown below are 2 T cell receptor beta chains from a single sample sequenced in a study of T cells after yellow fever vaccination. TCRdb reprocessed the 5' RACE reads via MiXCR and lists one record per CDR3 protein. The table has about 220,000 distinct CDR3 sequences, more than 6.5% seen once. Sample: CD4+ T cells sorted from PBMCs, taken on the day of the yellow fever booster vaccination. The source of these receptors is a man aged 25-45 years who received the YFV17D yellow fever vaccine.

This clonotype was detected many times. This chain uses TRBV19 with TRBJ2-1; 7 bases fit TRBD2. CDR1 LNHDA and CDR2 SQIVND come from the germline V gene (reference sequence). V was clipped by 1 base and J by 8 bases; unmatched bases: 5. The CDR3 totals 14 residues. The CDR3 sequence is CASSIGGSGDEQFF. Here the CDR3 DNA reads TGTGCCAGTAGTATAGGCGGGAGTGGCGATGAGCAGTTCTTC.

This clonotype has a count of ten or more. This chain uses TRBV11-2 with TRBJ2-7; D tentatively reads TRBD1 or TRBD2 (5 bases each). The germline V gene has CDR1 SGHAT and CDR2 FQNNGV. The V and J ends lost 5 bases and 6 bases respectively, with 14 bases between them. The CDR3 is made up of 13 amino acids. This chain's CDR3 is CASSARDLREQYF. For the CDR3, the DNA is TGTGCCAGCAGCGCAAGGGACCTCCGCGAGCAGTACTTC. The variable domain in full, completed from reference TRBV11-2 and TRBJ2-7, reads EAGVAQSPRYKIIEKRQSVAFWCNPISGHATLYWYQQILGQGPKLLIQFQNNGVVDDSQLPKDRFSAERLKGVDSTLKIQPAKLEDSAVYLCASSARDLREQYFGPGTRLTVT.